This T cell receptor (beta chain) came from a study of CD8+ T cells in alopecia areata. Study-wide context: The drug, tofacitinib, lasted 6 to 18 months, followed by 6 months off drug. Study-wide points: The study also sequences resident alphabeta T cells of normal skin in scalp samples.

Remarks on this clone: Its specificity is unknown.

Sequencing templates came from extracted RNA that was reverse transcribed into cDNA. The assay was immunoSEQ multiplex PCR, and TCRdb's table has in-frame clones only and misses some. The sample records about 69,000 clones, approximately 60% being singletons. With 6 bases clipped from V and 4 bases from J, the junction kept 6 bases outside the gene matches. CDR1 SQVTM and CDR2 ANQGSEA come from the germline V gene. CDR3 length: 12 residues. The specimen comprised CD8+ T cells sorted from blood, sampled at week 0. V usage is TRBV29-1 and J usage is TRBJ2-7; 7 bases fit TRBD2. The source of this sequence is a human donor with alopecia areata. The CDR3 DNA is TGCAGCGTCCCCGCCGGGAGGTACGAGCAGTACTTC. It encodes CSVPAGRYEQYF.